This T cell receptor beta chain was profiled in a study of OX40 agonist ivuxolimab in advanced cancers. CDR1 MNHEY and CDR2 SVGAGI come from the germline V gene. V lost 0 bases and J 5 bases, leaving 12 bases between the germline ends. The CDR3 extends over 15 amino acids. The table came from immunoSEQ multiplex PCR; TCRdb's copy has only in-frame clones and leaves some out. The repertoire holds some 17,000 clones, roughly 72% seen once, with roughly 22% in the top ten. The chain is built from TRBV6-5 and TRBJ2-3, with D possibly matching TRBD2 (6 bases). Sequenced here: CD4+ or CD8+ T cells sorted from blood, sampled in a trial of the OX40 agonist ivuxolimab. This TCR was sampled from an adult with an advanced solid tumor such as melanoma, head and neck, liver or kidney cancer. The CDR3 reads CASSYSELAVDTQYF. For the CDR3, the DNA is TGTGCCAGCAGTTACTCAGAACTAGCTGTAGATACGCAGTATTTT.